A single sample is the source of the 12 T cell receptor beta chains below, sequenced in a study of cytomegalovirus exposure and HLA in healthy donors. In the PCR, 60 Vbeta and 13 Jbeta primers were used. The table came from immunoSEQ multiplex PCR; TCRdb's copy has only in-frame clones and leaves some out. This repertoire includes about 62,000 clones. The material sequenced was PBMCs. These receptors were obtained from a man aged 25-45 years in good health and CMV-seropositive.

The rearrangement uses TRBV12-5 and TRBJ2-3; TRBD2 agrees at 14 bases. The CDR3 consists of 16 residues. Germline lookup yields CDR1 LGHNT and CDR2 FRNRAP. The trim removed 4 bases at V and 6 bases at J, leaving 6 bases unmatched. The DNA of the CDR3 is TGTGCTAGTGGTTCTCCCGGGACTAGCGGGAGTGATACGCAGTATTTT. This encodes CASGSPGTSGSDTQYF. The full variable domain, with the rest looked up from reference TRBV12-5 and TRBJ2-3, is DARVTQTPRHKVTEMGQEVTMRCQPILGHNTVFWYRQTMMQGLELLAYFRNRAPLDDSGMPKDRFSAEMPDATLATLKIQPSEPRDSAVYFCASGSPGTSGSDTQYFGPGTRLTVL.

Concerning this clone itself: The junction departs from germline at one end; a sequencing error may be responsible. This chain joins TRBV5-4 and TRBJ2-7; 9 bases map to TRBD2. Germline loops: CDR1 SGHNT, CDR2 YYREEE (reference sequence). The CDR3 runs to 15 residues. CDR3 loop: CAGSPRDSGGYEQYF. The CDR3, as DNA: TGTGCCGGCAGCCCTCGGGATAGCGGGGGCTACGAGCAGTACTTC.

The chain has TRBV4-1 and TRBJ2-4; 9 nucleotides align to TRBD1. The length of the CDR3 is 15 residues. Germline lookup yields CDR1 MGHRA and CDR2 YSYEKL. V lost 4 bases to trimming and J lost 4 bases; unmatched junction nucleotides: 5. As DNA, the CDR3 is TGCGCCAGCAGCCCCTTAGGGACAGGGAAAAACATTCAGTACTTC. It specifies CASSPLGTGKNIQYF.

This rearrangement joins TRBV11-3 to TRBJ2-1; no clear D gene. Germline V gives CDR1 SGHNT, CDR2 YENEEA. This CDR3 comprises 16 residues. V was trimmed by 5 bases and J by 5 bases, leaving 19 bases between them. The CDR3 sequence is CASSVDWSRGNNEQFF. The CDR3 DNA is TGTGCCAGCAGCGTCGACTGGTCGCGCGGAAACAATGAGCAGTTCTTC.

The chain couples TRBV15 to TRBJ1-2, with a tentative D call TRBD1 (5 bases). The germline V and J ends were trimmed by 3 bases and 2 bases, with 19 bases remaining between them. CDR1 and CDR2 (germline): LNHNV, YYDKDF (reference sequence). This CDR3 contains 17 residues. The CDR3 loop reads CATSRGGVGGSNYGYTF. DNA of the CDR3: TGTGCCACCAGCAGGGGGGGGGTTGGGGGATCCAACTATGGCTACACCTTC.

V is TRBV10-3 and J is TRBJ1-2; maybe TRBD1 (6 bases). The CDR3 has 14 amino acids. The germline CDR1 and CDR2 sequences are ENHRY and SYGVKD. Trimming stripped 4 bases from V and 8 bases from J, with 17 bases between. CDR3 in amino acids: CAISAPTGSQGYTF. As DNA, the CDR3 is TGTGCCATCAGTGCACCCACAGGGTCTCAGGGCTACACCTTC.

The rearrangement joins TRBV6-5 to TRBJ2-7; D is perhaps TRBD2 (6 bases). V was pared by 1 base and J by 7 bases, with 11 bases between. The CDR3 extends over 13 amino acids. Germline CDR1 is MNHEY and CDR2 is SVGAGI. The chain's CDR3 is CASSYFWGEEQYF. The CDR3 coding sequence is TGTGCCAGCAGTTACTTCTGGGGGGAGGAGCAGTACTTC.

The gene calls are TRBV27 and TRBJ2-1, with 12 bases fitting TRBD2. The germline gives CDR1 MNHEY, CDR2 SMNVEV (reference sequence). CDR3 length equals 16 residues. V was pared by 4 bases and J by 6 bases, with 7 bases of the junction left unmatched. The CDR3, as DNA: TGTGCCAGCAGTTCCCTAGCGGGGGGGCCCCGCAATGAGCAGTTCTTC. It yields the protein CASSSLAGGPRNEQFF.

The chain has TRBV5-1 and TRBJ1-2; 7 bases are shared with TRBD1. Germline trimming cut 3 bases from V and 7 bases from J; bases unmatched to any gene: 6. The CDR3 runs 13 residues. CDR1 is SGHRS, CDR2 YFSETQ, per germline. CDR3 protein: CASSSDRVFGYTF. The CDR3 DNA reads TGCGCCAGCAGCTCCGACAGGGTCTTTGGCTACACCTTC.

V and J are TRBV4-1 and TRBJ1-5; the D is unclear. V dropped 0 bases and J dropped 7 bases, with 19 bases sitting between them. The CDR3 totals 17 residues. CDR1 is MGHRA and CDR2 is YSYEKL in the germline V gene. The CDR3 here is CASSQDMGQRGRQPQHF. The CDR3 DNA is TGCGCCAGCAGCCAAGATATGGGCCAGCGGGGAAGGCAGCCCCAGCATTTT.

The V call is TRBV27, the J call TRBJ2-7; 9 nucleotides agree with TRBD1. Trimming took 4 bases from V and 1 from J; bases not matched to a gene: 5. This CDR3 contains 15 residues. Germline CDR1 is MNHEY and CDR2 is SMNVEV (reference sequence). The CDR3 bases are TGTGCCAGCAGTTCCCGCGGACAGGGGTCCTACGAGCAGTACTTC. This gives the protein CASSSRGQGSYEQYF.

The chain employs TRBV11-3 and TRBJ2-1; a possible D gene is TRBD1 (5 bases). Trimming pared 0 bases from V and 9 bases from J, leaving 12 bases between. The CDR3 covers 14 residues. CDR1 is SGHNT and CDR2 is YENEEA in the germline V gene. The CDR3 sequence is CASSLEQGFSEQFF. The CDR3 DNA is TGTGCCAGCAGCTTAGAGCAGGGTTTTAGTGAGCAGTTCTTC. Looking up the rest from reference TRBV11-3 and TRBJ2-1 gives the full variable domain: EAGVVQSPRYKIIEKKQPVAFWCNPISGHNTLYWYLQNLGQGPELLIRYENEEAVDDSQLPKDRFSAERLKGVDSTLKIQPAELGDSAVYLCASSLEQGFSEQFFGPGTRLTVL.